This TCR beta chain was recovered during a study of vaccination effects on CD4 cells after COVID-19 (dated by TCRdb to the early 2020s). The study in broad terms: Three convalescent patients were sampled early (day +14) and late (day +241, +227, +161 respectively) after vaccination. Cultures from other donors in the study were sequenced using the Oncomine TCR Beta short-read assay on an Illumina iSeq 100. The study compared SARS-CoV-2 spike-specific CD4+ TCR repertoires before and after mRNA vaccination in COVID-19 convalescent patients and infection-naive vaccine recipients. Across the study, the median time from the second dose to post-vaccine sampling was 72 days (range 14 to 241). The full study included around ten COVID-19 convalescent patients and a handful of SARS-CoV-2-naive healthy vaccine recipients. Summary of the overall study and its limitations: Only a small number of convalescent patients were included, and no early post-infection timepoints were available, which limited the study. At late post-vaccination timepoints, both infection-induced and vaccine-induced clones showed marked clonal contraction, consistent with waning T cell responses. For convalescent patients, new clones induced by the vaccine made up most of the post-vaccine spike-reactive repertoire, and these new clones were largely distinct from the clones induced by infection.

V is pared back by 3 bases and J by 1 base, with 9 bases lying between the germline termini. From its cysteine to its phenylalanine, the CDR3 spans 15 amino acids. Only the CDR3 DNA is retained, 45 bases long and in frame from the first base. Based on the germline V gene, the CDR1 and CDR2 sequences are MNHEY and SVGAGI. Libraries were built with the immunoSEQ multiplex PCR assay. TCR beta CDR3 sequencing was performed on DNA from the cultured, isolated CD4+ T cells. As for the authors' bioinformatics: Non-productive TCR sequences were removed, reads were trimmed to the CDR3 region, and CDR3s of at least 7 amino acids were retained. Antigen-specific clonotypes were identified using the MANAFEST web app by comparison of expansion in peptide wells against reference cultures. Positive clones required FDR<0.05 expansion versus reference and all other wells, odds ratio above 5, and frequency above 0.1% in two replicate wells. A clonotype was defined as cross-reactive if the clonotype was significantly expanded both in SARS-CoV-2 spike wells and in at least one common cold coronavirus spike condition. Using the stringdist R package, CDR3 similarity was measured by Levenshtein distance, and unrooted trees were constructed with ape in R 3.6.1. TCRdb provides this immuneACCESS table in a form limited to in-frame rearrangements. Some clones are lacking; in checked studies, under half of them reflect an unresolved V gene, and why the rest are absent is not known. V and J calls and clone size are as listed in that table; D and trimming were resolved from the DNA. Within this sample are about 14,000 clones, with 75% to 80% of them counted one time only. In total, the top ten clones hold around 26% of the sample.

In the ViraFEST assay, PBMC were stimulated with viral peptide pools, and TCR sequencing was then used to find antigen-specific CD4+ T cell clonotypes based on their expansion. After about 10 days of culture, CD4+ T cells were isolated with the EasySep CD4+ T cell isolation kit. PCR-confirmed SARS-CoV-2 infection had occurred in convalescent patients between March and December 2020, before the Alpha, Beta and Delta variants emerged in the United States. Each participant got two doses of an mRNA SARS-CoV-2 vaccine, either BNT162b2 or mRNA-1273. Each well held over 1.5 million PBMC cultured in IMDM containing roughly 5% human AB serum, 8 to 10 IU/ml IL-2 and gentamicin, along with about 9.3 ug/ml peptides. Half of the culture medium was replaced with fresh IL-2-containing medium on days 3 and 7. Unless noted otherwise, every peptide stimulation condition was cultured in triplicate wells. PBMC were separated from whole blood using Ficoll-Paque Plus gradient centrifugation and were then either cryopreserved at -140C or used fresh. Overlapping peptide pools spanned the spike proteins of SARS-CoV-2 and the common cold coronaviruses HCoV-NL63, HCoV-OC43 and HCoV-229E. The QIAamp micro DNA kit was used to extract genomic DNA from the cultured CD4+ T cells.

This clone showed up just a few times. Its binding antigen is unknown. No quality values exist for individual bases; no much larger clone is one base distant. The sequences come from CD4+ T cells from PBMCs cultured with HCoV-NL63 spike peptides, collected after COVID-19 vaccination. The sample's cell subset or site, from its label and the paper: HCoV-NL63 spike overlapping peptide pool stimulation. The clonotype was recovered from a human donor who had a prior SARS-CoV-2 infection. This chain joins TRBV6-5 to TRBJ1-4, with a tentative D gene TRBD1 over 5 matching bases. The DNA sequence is TGTGCCAGCAGTTATGGGGCAGGAACTAATGAAAAACTGTTTTTT. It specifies CASSYGAGTNEKLFF.